This TCR beta chain is from a study of read filtering for tumor transcriptome and immune sequencing. Overall study context: IR-seq gave about 4.05 to 11 million TCR reads per sample; RNA-seq gave about 80 to 1273.

Overall study results and limits: The CD138-negative fraction was mixed bone marrow immune cells, not pure T cells.

This clonotype has ten or more counts. Its antigen is not known. Germline-derived CDR1 and CDR2 are KGHSH and LQKENI. The CDR3 contains 14 residues. The J segment lost 5 bases and the V segment lost 1 base, leaving 3 bases of the junction unmatched. Molecular barcoded adaptors covering alpha/delta and beta/gamma chains were used on around 370 ng RNA. A single record per CDR3 protein comes from TCRdb applying MiXCR to the reads. Altogether 130,000 or so distinct CDR3 sequences are present, under 15% being singletons, with the ten largest covering 8% to 9%. At the time of active disease, bone marrow was collected from every patient.

This rearrangement joins TRBV18 to TRBJ2-3; 7 bases agree with TRBD2. The specimen sequenced was a population of CD138-negative cells sorted from bone marrow. The TCR was taken from a donor over 35 with multiple myeloma. The CDR3 region is CASSPRSGKDTQYF. The CDR3 nucleotides are TGTGCCAGCTCACCACGGAGCGGGAAAGATACGCAGTATTTT.